The 7 T cell receptor beta chains given below trace back to one sample, sequenced in a study of blood T cell repertoires in COVID-19. Clones were sequenced by immunoSEQ multiplex PCR, and TCRdb holds only the in-frame ones, with some missing. The sample has tens of thousands of clones; about 88% are singletons. The specimen was peripheral blood. The receptors originated from a woman aged 45 to 65 with active or convalescent COVID-19.

This chain links TRBV6-1 with TRBJ1-2, with 7 nucleotides matching TRBD1. The CDR3 spans 16 residues. V lost 1 base, J lost 4 bases, and 9 bases stayed unmatched. CDR1 and CDR2 from the germline V gene are MNHNS and SASEGT. The DNA of the CDR3 is TGTGCCAGCAGTGAAGTTCCAGGGGACAGCATCTATGGCTACACCTTC. It codes for CASSEVPGDSIYGYTF.

V is TRBV2 and J is TRBJ1-2; weak D call: TRBD1 (5 bases). Trimming stripped 1 base from V and 6 bases from J, with 12 bases between. The CDR3 is 14 amino acids. CDR1 is SNHLY, CDR2 FYNNEI, per germline. CDR3 amino acids: CASSEGAQGDGYTF. CDR3 nucleotide sequence: TGTGCCAGCAGTGAAGGGGCTCAGGGTGATGGCTACACCTTC.

The chain employs TRBV7-3 and TRBJ2-2, with a possible D match to TRBD2 (5 bases). The CDR3 runs to 14 residues. V lost 6 bases and J 1 base, leaving 9 bases between the germline ends. Looked up from germline, CDR1 is SGHTA and CDR2 is FQGTGA. The CDR3 DNA reads TGTGCCAGCAGACCCGGGGTGAACACCGGGGAGCTGTTTTTT. As protein: CASRPGVNTGELFF.

This chain links TRBV5-1 with TRBJ2-3, with TRBD1 matching over 9 bases. From germline, CDR1 is SGHRS and CDR2 YFSETQ. The CDR3 extends over 12 amino acids. V lost 8 bases and J lost 4; bases outside the gene matches: 2. This CDR3 reads CASRQGADTQYF. CDR3 bases: TGCGCCAGTAGACAGGGGGCAGATACGCAGTATTTT.

This clone has a single count. J is TRBJ2-6 and V is TRBV7-2; D gene unclear. Trimming pared 5 bases from V and 2 bases from J, leaving 7 bases between. Germline assignment: CDR1 SGHTA and CDR2 FQGNSA. The CDR3 spans 14 residues. The chain's CDR3 is CASSHVAGANVLTF. Written as DNA, the CDR3 is TGTGCCAGCAGCCACGTAGCTGGGGCCAACGTCCTGACTTTC.

The chain has TRBV19 and TRBJ1-2, with D unclear. The germline V and J ends were trimmed by 8 bases and 6 bases, with 7 bases remaining between them. The CDR3 is 10 residues long. Germline CDR1 reads LNHDA; CDR2 reads SQIVND (reference sequence). Here the CDR3 reads CASWANGYTF. CDR3 coding DNA: TGTGCCAGTTGGGCCAATGGCTACACCTTC. The full variable domain, in which reference TRBV19 and TRBJ1-2 provide the parts outside the CDR3, is DGGITQSPKYLFRKEGQNVTLSCEQNLNHDAMYWYRQDPGQGLRLIYYSQIVNDFQKGDIAEGYSVSREKKESFPLTVTSAQKNPTAFYLCASWANGYTFGSGTRLTVV.

The J gene is TRBJ1-2, the V gene TRBV7-2; D possibly corresponds to TRBD1 (6 bases). CDR1 SGHTA and CDR2 FQGNSA come from the germline V gene. Trimming took off 5 bases at V and 8 bases at J, with 12 bases between the two ends. The CDR3 is made up of 12 amino acids. CDR3 amino acids: CASSAGGAGYTF. The DNA for the CDR3 is TGTGCCAGCAGCGCGGGGGGCGCCGGCTACACCTTC.